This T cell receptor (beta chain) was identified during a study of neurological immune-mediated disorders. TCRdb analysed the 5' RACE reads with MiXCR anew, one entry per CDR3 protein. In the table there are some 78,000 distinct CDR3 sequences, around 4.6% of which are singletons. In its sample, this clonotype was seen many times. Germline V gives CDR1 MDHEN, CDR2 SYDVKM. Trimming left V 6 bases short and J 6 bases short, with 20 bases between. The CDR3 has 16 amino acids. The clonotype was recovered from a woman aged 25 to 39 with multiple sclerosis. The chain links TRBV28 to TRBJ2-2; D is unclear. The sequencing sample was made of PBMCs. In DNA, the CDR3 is TGTGCCAGCAGAGCCGACTTAGGCACTACCCCCGGGGAGCTGTTTTTT. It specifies CASRADLGTTPGELFF.